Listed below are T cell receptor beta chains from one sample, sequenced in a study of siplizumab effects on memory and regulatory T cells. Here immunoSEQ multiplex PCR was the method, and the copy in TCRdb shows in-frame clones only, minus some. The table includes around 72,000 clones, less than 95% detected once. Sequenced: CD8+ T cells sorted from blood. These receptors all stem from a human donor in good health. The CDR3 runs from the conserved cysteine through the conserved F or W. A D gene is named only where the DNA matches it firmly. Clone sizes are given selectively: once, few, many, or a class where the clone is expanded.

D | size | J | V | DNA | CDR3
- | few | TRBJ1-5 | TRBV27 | TGTGCCAGCAGTCCGCCACCGGGGGGCAGGGAGCCCCAGCATTTT | CASSPPPGGREPQHF
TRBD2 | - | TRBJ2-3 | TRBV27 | TGTGCCAGCAGTCTGGGGGGGTCAGATACGCAGTATTTT | CASSLGGSDTQYF
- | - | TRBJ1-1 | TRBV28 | TGTGCCAGCAGTTACCCACCCCTCGAAGCTTTCTTT | CASSYPPLEAFF
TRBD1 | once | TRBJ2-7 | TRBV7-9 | TGTGCCAGCAGCTTTTCGGGGACAGGGATAGCCGAGCAGTACTTC | CASSFSGTGIAEQYF
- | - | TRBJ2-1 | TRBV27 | TGTGCCAGCAGCCCGGGACTGAGACACAATGAGCAGTTCTTC | CASSPGLRHNEQFF
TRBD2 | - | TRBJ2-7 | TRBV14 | TGTGCCAGCAGGCAGACTAGCGACTACGAGCAGTACTTC | CASRQTSDYEQYF
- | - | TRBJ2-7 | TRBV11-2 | TGTGCCAGCAGCTCCTCAGGGGATTCCTACGAGCAGTACTTC | CASSSSGDSYEQYF
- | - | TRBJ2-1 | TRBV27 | TGTGCCAGCGGCGCGGGGGAGCAGTTCTTC | CASGAGEQFF
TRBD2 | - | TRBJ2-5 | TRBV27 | TGTGCCAGCAGTGTCTTTAGCGGGGCAATCCAAGAGACCCAGTACTTC | CASSVFSGAIQETQYF
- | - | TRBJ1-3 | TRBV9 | TGTGCCAGCAGTTCTGGTATGGGGACCTCTGGAAACACCATATATTTT | CASSSGMGTSGNTIYF
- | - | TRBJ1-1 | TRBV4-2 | TGTGCCAGCAGCCAAGTTGGTGGGAACACTGAAGCTTTCTTT | CASSQVGGNTEAFF
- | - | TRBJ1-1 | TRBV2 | TGTGCCACCCTCATGCCCTTGAACACTGAAGCTTTCTTT | CATLMPLNTEAFF
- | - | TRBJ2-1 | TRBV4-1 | TGCGCCAGCAGCCAAGTTGTGGGGTGGAGCGATGAGCAGTTCTTC | CASSQVVGWSDEQFF
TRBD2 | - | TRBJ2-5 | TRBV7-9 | TGTGCCAGCAGCTCTCCATGGACTAGCGGCAAAGAGACCCAGTACTTC | CASSSPWTSGKETQYF
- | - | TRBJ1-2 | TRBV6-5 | TGTGCCAGCAGTTATCTGGGTGGCTACACCTTC | CASSYLGGYTF
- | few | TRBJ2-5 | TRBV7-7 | TGTGCCAGCAGCCAAGTGGGGGCGGGAGAGACCCAGTACTTC | CASSQVGAGETQYF
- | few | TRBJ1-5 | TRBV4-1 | TGCGCCAGCAGCCAAGATCGAGGGGTGGGTCAGCCCCAGCATTTT | CASSQDRGVGQPQHF
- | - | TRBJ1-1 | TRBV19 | TGTGCCACACGACTTAACGGCCCCTTTGAAGCTTTCTTT | CATRLNGPFEAFF
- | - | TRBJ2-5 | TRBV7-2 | TGTGCCAGCAGCTCGACATACCGCAAAGAGACCCAGTACTTC | CASSSTYRKETQYF
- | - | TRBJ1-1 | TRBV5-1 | TGCGCCAGCAGTTTCGTAGGCGCTGAAGCTTTCTTT | CASSFVGAEAFF
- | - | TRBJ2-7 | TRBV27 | TGTGCCAGCAGTTGGGCCCCAGGAGCCTACGAGCAGTACTTC | CASSWAPGAYEQYF
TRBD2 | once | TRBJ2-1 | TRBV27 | TGTGCCAGCAGTCCTCAGCGACTAGCTGCTTACAATGAGCAGTTCTTC | CASSPQRLAAYNEQFF
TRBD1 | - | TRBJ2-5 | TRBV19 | TGTGCCAGTAGCCCACAGGGGGCGGGGGAAGAGACCCAGTACTTC | CASSPQGAGEETQYF
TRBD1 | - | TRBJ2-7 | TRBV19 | TGTGCCAGTAGTATAGGACAGGGGTCCTACGAGCAGTACTTC | CASSIGQGSYEQYF
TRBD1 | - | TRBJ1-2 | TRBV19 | TGTGCCAGCCAGGGACAGGATTATGGCTACACCTTC | CASQGQDYGYTF
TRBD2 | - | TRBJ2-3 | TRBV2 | TGTGCCAGAGAGTCCCCAACTAGCGGGGAGAGCACAGATACGCAGTATTTT | CARESPTSGESTDTQYF
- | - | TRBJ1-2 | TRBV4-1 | TGCGCCAGCAGCCAAGATATCTGGCAGGAGGAGTATGGCTACACCTTC | CASSQDIWQEEYGYTF
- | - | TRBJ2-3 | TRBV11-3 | TGTGCCAGCAGCTTAGGGGACCACTACACAGATACGCAGTATTTT | CASSLGDHYTDTQYF
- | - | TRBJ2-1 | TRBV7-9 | TGTGCCAGCAGCTTAGTATCCGGACTAGGGGGCAATGAGCAGTTCTTC | CASSLVSGLGGNEQFF
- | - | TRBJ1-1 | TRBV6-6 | TGTGCCAGCATTCTCCGGGTGGATGAAGCTTTCTTT | CASILRVDEAFF
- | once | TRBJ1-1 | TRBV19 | TGTGCCAGTAGTATAGTAATCACAGGTGAAGCTTTCTTT | CASSIVITGEAFF
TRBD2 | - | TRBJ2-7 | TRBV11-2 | TGTGCCAGCAGCCTAACTAGCGGGGGTTCCTACGAGCAGTACTTC | CASSLTSGGSYEQYF
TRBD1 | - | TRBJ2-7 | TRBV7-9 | TGTGCCAGCAGCTTTGGGACAGGGGGAGAGGAGCAGTACTTC | CASSFGTGGEEQYF
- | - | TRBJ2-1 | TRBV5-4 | TGTGCCAGCAGCGGCAGGGGCGGGGGCAATGAGCAGTTCTTC | CASSGRGGGNEQFF
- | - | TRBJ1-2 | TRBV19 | TGTGCCAGTAGTCCAGTAAGGGGGGATTATTATGGCTACACCTTC | CASSPVRGDYYGYTF
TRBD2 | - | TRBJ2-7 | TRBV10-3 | TGTGTCATCAGTCTAGCGGAGGCCTACGAGCAGTACTTC | CVISLAEAYEQYF
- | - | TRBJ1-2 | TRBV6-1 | TGTGCCAGCAGCCTAGGGACGGGAGGCTACACCTTC | CASSLGTGGYTF
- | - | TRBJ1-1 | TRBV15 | TGTGCCACCAGCAGACCCCCTGGGGGGTGGCCTGAAGCTTTCTTT | CATSRPPGGWPEAFF
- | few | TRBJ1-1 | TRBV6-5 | TGTGCCAGCAGTTACGGGATGAACACTGAAGCTTTCTTT | CASSYGMNTEAFF
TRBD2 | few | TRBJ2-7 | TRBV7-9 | TGTGCCAGCAGCTACCCGGGACTAAGCGGCGAGCAGTACTTC | CASSYPGLSGEQYF